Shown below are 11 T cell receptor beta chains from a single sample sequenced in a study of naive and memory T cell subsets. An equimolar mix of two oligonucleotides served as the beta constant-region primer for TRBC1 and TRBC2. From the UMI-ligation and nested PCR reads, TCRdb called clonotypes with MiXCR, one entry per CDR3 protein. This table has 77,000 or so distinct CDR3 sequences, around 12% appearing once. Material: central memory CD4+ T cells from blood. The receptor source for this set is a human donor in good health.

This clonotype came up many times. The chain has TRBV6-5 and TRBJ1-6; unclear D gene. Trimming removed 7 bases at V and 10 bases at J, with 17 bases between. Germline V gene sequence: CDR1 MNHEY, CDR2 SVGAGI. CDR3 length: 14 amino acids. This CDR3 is CASTFSPPESPLHF. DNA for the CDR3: TGTGCCAGCACCTTTTCTCCCCCGGAATCACCCCTCCACTTT.

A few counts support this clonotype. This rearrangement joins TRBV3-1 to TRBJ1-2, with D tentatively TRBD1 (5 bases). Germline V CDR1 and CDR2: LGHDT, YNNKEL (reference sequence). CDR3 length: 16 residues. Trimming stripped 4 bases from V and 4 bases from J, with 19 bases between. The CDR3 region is CASSLLQEGLGYGYTF. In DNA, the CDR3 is TGTGCCAGCAGCCTCCTTCAGGAGGGGTTGGGCTATGGCTACACCTTC.

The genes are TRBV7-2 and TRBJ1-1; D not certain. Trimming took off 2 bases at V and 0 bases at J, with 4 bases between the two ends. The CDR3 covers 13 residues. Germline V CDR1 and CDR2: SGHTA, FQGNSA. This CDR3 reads CASSLTLNTEAFF. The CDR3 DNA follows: TGTGCCAGCAGCTTAACTCTGAACACTGAAGCTTTCTTT.

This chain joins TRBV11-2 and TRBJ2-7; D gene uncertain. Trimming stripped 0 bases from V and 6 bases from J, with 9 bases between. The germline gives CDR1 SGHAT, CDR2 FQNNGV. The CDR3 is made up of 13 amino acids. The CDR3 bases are TGTGCCAGCAGCTTAGATCGGATTGTCGAGCAGTACTTC. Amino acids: CASSLDRIVEQYF.

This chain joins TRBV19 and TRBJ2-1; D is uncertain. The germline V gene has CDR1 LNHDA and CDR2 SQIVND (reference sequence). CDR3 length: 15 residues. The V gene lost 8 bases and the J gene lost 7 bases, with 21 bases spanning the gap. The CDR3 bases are TGTGCCAGTGTCCTTGGCTCATTCGACCGTAATGAGCAGTTCTTC. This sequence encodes CASVLGSFDRNEQFF.

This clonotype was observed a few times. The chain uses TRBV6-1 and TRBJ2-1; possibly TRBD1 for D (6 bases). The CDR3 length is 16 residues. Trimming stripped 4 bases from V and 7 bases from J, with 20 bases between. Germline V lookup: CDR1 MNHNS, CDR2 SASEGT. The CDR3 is CASSGYQQGRGNEQFF. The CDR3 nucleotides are TGTGCCAGCAGTGGATATCAACAGGGTCGAGGTAATGAGCAGTTCTTC.

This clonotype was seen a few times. The CDR3 bases are TGTGCCAGCAACCGACAGCTGACTAACTATGGCTACACCTTC. It specifies CASNRQLTNYGYTF. The rearrangement uses TRBV2 and TRBJ1-2, with D possibly TRBD1 on 5 matching bases. V gave up 7 bases and J gave up 0 bases, with 12 bases separating them. Germline lookup yields CDR1 SNHLY and CDR2 FYNNEI. The CDR3 covers 14 residues.

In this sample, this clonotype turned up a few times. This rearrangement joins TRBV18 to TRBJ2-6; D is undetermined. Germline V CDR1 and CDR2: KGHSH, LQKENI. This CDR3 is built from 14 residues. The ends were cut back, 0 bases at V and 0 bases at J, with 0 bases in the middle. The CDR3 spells CASSPPSGANVLTF. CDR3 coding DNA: TGTGCCAGCTCACCACCCTCTGGGGCCAACGTCCTGACTTTC.

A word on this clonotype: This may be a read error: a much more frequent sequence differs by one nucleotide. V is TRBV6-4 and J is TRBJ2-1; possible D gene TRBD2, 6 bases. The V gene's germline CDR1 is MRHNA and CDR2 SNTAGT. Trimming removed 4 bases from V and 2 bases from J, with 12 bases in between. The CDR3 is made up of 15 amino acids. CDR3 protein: CASSVSGEPYNEQFF. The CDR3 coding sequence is TGTGCCAGCAGTGTATCGGGGGAGCCCTACAATGAGCAGTTCTTC.

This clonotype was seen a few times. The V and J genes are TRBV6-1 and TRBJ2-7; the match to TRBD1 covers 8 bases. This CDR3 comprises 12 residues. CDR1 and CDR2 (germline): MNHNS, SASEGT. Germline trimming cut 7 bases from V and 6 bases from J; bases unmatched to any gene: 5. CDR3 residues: CASNRGEGEQYF. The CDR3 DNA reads TGTGCCAGCAACAGGGGGGAAGGCGAGCAGTACTTC.

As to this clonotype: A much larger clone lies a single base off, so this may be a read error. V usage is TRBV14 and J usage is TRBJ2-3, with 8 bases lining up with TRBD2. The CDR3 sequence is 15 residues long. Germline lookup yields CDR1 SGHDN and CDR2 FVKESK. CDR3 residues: CASSQAGLAGDAQYF. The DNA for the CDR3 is TGTGCCAGCAGCCAAGCTGGACTAGCCGGAGATGCGCAGTATTTT.